This T cell receptor (beta chain) was sequenced for a study of shared clonotypes between healthy human individuals. TCRdb's copy holds only in-frame clones and misses some; the assay was immunoSEQ multiplex PCR. The table has about 820,000 clones, 80% to 95% seen once. In germline, CDR1 is SGHDT, CDR2 YYEEEE. The CDR3 length is 15 residues. J lost 2 bases, V lost 4 bases, and 3 bases had no gene match. On this clone: What it binds is unknown.

CD45RO-negative, CCR7-selected cells formed the naive CD8 fraction, which excluded terminally differentiated effector memory CD45RA+ cells. The study, taken as a whole, reports: A few donors showed sharing of approximately 5% of naive CD4 clonotypes.

Sample: naive CD8+ T cells sorted from blood. This rearrangement joins TRBV5-6 to TRBJ2-7; 13 nucleotides match TRBD2. The sequence derives from a man aged 30-40 years in good health. CDR3 amino acids: CASSPTSGRAYEQYF. CDR3 coding DNA: TGTGCCAGCAGCCCAACTAGCGGGAGGGCCTACGAGCAGTACTTC.